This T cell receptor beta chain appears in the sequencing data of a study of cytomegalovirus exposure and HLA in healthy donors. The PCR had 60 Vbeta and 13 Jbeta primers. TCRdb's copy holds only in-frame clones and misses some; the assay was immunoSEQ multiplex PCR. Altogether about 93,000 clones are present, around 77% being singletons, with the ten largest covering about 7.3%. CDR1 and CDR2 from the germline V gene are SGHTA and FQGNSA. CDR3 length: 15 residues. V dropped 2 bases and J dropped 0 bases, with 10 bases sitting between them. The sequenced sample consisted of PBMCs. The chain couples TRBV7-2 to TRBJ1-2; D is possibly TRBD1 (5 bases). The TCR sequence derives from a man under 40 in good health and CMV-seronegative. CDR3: CASSLRTDTNYGYTF. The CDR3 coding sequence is TGTGCCAGCAGCTTAAGGACGGACACTAACTATGGCTACACCTTC.